Given below is one T cell receptor (beta chain) in context. Its antigen is unknown. The data stem from a study of Ad26.COV2.S vaccination and SARS-CoV-2 variants. Treatment given: some 19 received Ad26.COV2.S at low or high dose, single or two shots; roughly five received placebo; per-sample allocation not given. Sampling was performed 63 days after the first vaccine or placebo injection. This person who donated was an adult of 18-55 years in Boston. Sequencing was performed with immunoSEQ multiplex PCR; in TCRdb, only in-frame clones are kept and a portion is missing. There are 500,000 or so clones in the sample; 85% to 90% occur only once, and approximately 2.5% lies in the top ten. J lost 1 base, V lost 0 bases, and 1 base had no gene match. Germline CDR1 KGHSH, CDR2 LQKENI. The length of the CDR3 is 15 residues. The study's findings and limits: Vaccinees and placebo recipients showed similar non-spike TCR breadth. It was reported that spike-specific CD8+ and CD4+ T cell responses were substantially broad after vaccination.

The source material was peripheral blood, sampled in a trial of Ad26.COV2.S vaccine versus placebo. The chain uses TRBV18 and TRBJ2-3; 7 bases map to TRBD2. This clonotype originated in a person aged 18-65 years who received the Ad26.COV2.S COVID-19 vaccine or a placebo. The CDR3 coding sequence is TGTGCCAGCTCACCACCTCTAGCGGGCACAGATACGCAGTATTTT. This gives the protein CASSPPLAGTDTQYF.